These 27 T cell receptor beta chains originate from one sample sequenced in a study of Graves' ophthalmopathy and Graves' hyperthyroidism. Transcripts of RNA were the source for amplifying TCR beta CDR3 regions. First-round RT-PCR with HTBI primers preceded a second-round multiplex PCR. A single record per CDR3 protein comes from TCRdb applying MiXCR to the multiplex PCR reads. The table has hundreds of thousands of distinct CDR3 sequences, around 42% seen once. Sequencing was done on a sample of peripheral blood. The receptors originated from an adult man with Graves' ophthalmopathy.

The chain couples TRBV28 to TRBJ1-5; perhaps TRBD1 as D (6 bases). Trimming removed 7 bases from V and 5 bases from J, with 12 bases in between. The CDR3 runs to 13 residues. In germline, CDR1 is MDHEN, CDR2 SYDVKM. The CDR3 DNA follows: TGTGCCAGCACTATACAGGGTCATCAGCCCCAGCATTTT. Translated: CASTIQGHQPQHF.

This clonotype was picked up a small number of times. The CDR3 region is CAISVLGGSQETQYF. The CDR3 coding sequence is TGTGCCATCAGTGTCCTAGGGGGGTCCCAAGAGACCCAGTACTTC. The chain joins TRBV10-3 to TRBJ2-5; D may be TRBD1 or TRBD2 (6 bases each). The CDR3 has 15 residues. Germline V gene data show CDR1 as ENHRY and CDR2 as SYGVKD. V lost 4 bases and J lost 1, with 13 bases in between.

This sequence joins TRBV5-5 and TRBJ1-2; the D gene is possibly TRBD1 (6 bases). V lost 4 bases to trimming and J lost 1 base, with 11 bases between them. CDR3 length equals 14 residues. Per the germline V gene, CDR1 is SGHKS and CDR2 is YYEKEE (reference sequence). For the CDR3, the DNA is TGTGCCAGCAGCCCAGGGGCGAATAACTATGGCTACACCTTC. Translated: CASSPGANNYGYTF.

The J gene is TRBJ2-3, the V gene TRBV7-2; no clear D. Per germline, CDR1 SGHTA and CDR2 FQGNSA. Trimming stripped 2 bases from V and 4 bases from J, with 7 bases between. This CDR3 has 13 residues. CDR3 protein: CASSLMDADTQYF. The CDR3, as DNA: TGTGCCAGCAGCTTAATGGACGCAGATACGCAGTATTTT.

The chain joins TRBV20-1 to TRBJ1-1, with D unclear. The germline CDR1 and CDR2 sequences are DFQATT and SNEGSKA (reference sequence). V was pared by 1 base and J by 0 bases, with 6 bases between. The CDR3 runs to 13 residues. The CDR3 loop is CSARVDMNTEAFF. DNA for the CDR3: TGCAGTGCTAGAGTTGATATGAACACTGAAGCTTTCTTT.

V is TRBV20-1 and J is TRBJ2-6, with D maybe TRBD1 (5 bases). Judging by the DNA end, TRBJ2-1 fits better; the J call may be wrong. This CDR3 has 12 residues. Germline CDR1 is DFQATT and CDR2 is SNEGSKA (reference sequence). DNA of the CDR3: TGCAGTGCTAGCCAGGGCTACAATGAGCAGTTCTTC. The encoded protein is CSASQGYNEQFF.

The sample holds a few counts of this clonotype. This chain connects TRBV5-1 to TRBJ1-2; D might be TRBD1 (6 bases). Germline V gene data show CDR1 as SGHRS and CDR2 as YFSETQ. The CDR3 has 13 amino acids. Trimming left V 4 bases short and J 6 bases short, with 13 bases between. For the CDR3, the DNA is TGCGCCAGCAGCCCCCGCCCAGGGGATGGCTACACCTTC. It yields the protein CASSPRPGDGYTF. Supplemented by reference TRBV5-1 and TRBJ1-2, the full variable domain reads KAGVTQTPRYLIKTRGQQVTLSCSPISGHRSVSWYQQTPGQGLQFLFEYFSETQRNKGNFPGRFSGRQFSNSRSEMNVSTLELGDSALYLCASSPRPGDGYTFGSGTRLTVV.

The rearrangement uses TRBV7-8 and TRBJ2-7; D is undetermined. V lost 4 bases and J 0 bases, leaving 10 bases between the germline ends. The germline V gene has CDR1 SGHVS and CDR2 FQNEAQ. CDR3 length: 14 amino acids. The DNA for the CDR3 is TGTGCCAGCAGCTCCCCATCGAGCTCCTACGAGCAGTACTTC. Amino acid sequence: CASSSPSSSYEQYF. Combining the CDR3 with reference TRBV7-8 and TRBJ2-7 gives the whole variable domain GAGVSQSPRYKVAKRGQDVALRCDPISGHVSLFWYQQALGQGPEFLTYFQNEAQLDKSGLPSDRFFAERPEGSVSTLKIQRTQQEDSAVYLCASSSPSSSYEQYFGPGTRLTVT.

Only a few counts were recorded for this clonotype. The J gene is TRBJ1-3, the V gene TRBV5-1; maybe TRBD1 (5 bases). The CDR3 extends over 14 amino acids. The germline V gene encodes CDR1 SGHRS and CDR2 YFSETQ. V was trimmed by 8 bases and J by 0 bases, leaving 12 bases between them. DNA for the CDR3: TGCGCCAGTACGGGGGGGAACTCTGGAAACACCATATATTTT. Its translation: CASTGGNSGNTIYF.

The CDR3 sequence is CASSGQRSTEAFF. As DNA, the CDR3 is TGTGCCAGCAGCGGACAGAGGAGCACTGAAGCTTTCTTT. The chain couples TRBV3-1 to TRBJ1-1, with D tentatively TRBD1 (6 bases). The CDR3 runs to 13 residues. Germline V gives CDR1 LGHDT, CDR2 YNNKEL (reference sequence). Trimming cost V 5 bases and J 4 bases, with 11 bases left between them.

The chain has TRBV10-3 and TRBJ1-1; D remains ambiguous. The CDR3 extends over 13 amino acids. The germline V and J ends were trimmed by 3 bases and 5 bases, with 10 bases remaining between them. Per the germline V gene, CDR1 is ENHRY and CDR2 is SYGVKD. The CDR3 DNA is TGTGCCATCAGTGACCGGGGAGCAACTGAAGCTTTCTTT. Its protein is CAISDRGATEAFF.

This rearrangement joins TRBV7-9 to TRBJ2-7; 12 nucleotides line up with TRBD2. After removal of 5 bases from V and 6 bases from J, the junction contained 8 bases not matched to a gene. Germline loops: CDR1 SEHNR, CDR2 FQNEAQ (reference sequence). This CDR3 contains 15 residues. CDR3 region: CASSPRTSGAVEQYF. CDR3 DNA sequence: TGTGCCAGCAGCCCCCGGACTAGCGGGGCCGTCGAGCAGTACTTC.

The rearrangement joins TRBV24-1 to TRBJ2-3; D is unclear. Trimming shortened V by 5 bases and J by 5 bases, and 4 bases separated the two germline ends. This CDR3 is built from 11 residues. Germline V gene lookup returns CDR1 KGHDR and CDR2 SFDVKD. CDR3 sequence: CATSALDTQYF. Here the CDR3 DNA reads TGTGCCACCAGTGCATTAGATACGCAGTATTTT.

The CDR3 nucleotides read TGTGCCAGCAGCCAAATGAGCGGGGGGGCCCGCGAGCAGTACTTC. This gives the protein CASSQMSGGAREQYF. This chain joins TRBV7-2 and TRBJ2-7, with TRBD2 matching over 10 bases. V lost 5 bases to trimming and J lost 6 bases; unmatched junction nucleotides: 10. The CDR3 sequence is 15 residues long. CDR1 and CDR2 from the germline V gene are SGHTA and FQGNSA.

This clonotype appeared a few times. The chain uses TRBV20-1 and TRBJ1-2; D remains ambiguous. The CDR3 contains 14 residues. CDR1 and CDR2 (germline): DFQATT, SNEGSKA (reference sequence). V was cut by 2 bases and J by 5 bases, with 15 bases left in between. This chain's CDR3 is CSARISAGRYGYTF. CDR3 in DNA: TGCAGTGCTAGAATCTCGGCAGGCCGATATGGCTACACCTTC.

This clonotype has a handful of counts. The chain uses TRBV4-1 and TRBJ2-7; no clear D gene. Germline V CDR1 and CDR2: MGHRA, YSYEKL. V lost 2 bases and J lost 3, with 11 bases in between. CDR3 length: 14 amino acids. The chain's CDR3 is CASSQSETSYEQYF. CDR3 coding DNA: TGCGCCAGCAGCCAATCAGAGACCAGCTACGAGCAGTACTTC.

The rearrangement links TRBV19 to TRBJ2-2; 9 nucleotides align to TRBD1. Germline lookup yields CDR1 LNHDA and CDR2 SQIVND (reference sequence). V trimming: 6 bases; J trimming: 7 bases; junction bases outside the gene matches: 9. The length of the CDR3 is 15 residues. The CDR3 loop reads CASRPRDREGGELFF. DNA for the CDR3: TGTGCCAGTAGGCCCCGGGACAGGGAGGGCGGGGAGCTGTTTTTT.

A remark on this clonotype: This could be a read error, since a much larger clone is one nucleotide away. This chain connects TRBV5-8 to TRBJ2-5; no definite D call. The CDR3 has 14 amino acids. Germline V CDR1 and CDR2: SGHTS, YDEGEE. The CDR3 DNA follows: TGTGCCAGCAGCACGGGCCGGGCTCAAGAGACCCAGCACTTC. Encoded protein: CASSTGRAQETQHF. The full variable domain, in which reference TRBV5-8 and TRBJ2-5 provide the parts outside the CDR3, is EAGVTQSPTHLIKTRGQQATLRCSPISGHTSVYWYQQALGLGLQFLLWYDEGEERNRGNFPPRFSGRQFPNYSSELNVNALELEDSALYLCASSTGRAQETQHFGPGTRLLVL.

This clonotype has just a few counts. The chain combines TRBV3-1 with TRBJ1-6; TRBD1 is a possible D gene (5 bases). This CDR3 spans 15 amino acids. Trimming shortened V by 4 bases and J by 8 bases, and 15 bases separated the two germline ends. Germline V gives CDR1 LGHDT, CDR2 YNNKEL (reference sequence). CDR3 sequence: CASSPVGGGDSPLHF. The CDR3 DNA follows: TGTGCCAGCAGCCCCGTGGGGGGAGGAGATTCACCCCTCCACTTT. Full variable domain (rest looked up from reference TRBV3-1 and TRBJ1-6): DTAVSQTPKYLVTQMGNDKSIKCEQNLGHDTMYWYKQDSKKFLKIMFSYNNKELIINETVPNRFSPKSPDKAHLNLHINSLELGDSAVYFCASSPVGGGDSPLHFGNGTRLTVT.

This clonotype has just one count. The rearrangement uses TRBV2 and TRBJ2-3; 9 positions match TRBD2. Losses at the gene ends were 5 bases for V and 0 bases for J; bases not matched to a gene: 9. The CDR3 covers 17 residues. Germline V lookup: CDR1 SNHLY, CDR2 FYNNEI. CDR3 amino acids: CASSYGGGVRSTDTQYF. In nucleotides, the CDR3 is TGTGCCAGCAGTTATGGCGGGGGGGTTCGAAGCACAGATACGCAGTATTTT.

This clonotype was counted a few times. The gene calls are TRBV2 and TRBJ1-1, with 9 bases that match TRBD1. From germline, CDR1 is SNHLY and CDR2 FYNNEI. The CDR3 is made up of 14 amino acids. J was trimmed by 5 bases and V by 5 bases; bases with no gene match: 6. CDR3 coding DNA: TGTGCCAGCAGTTCAGGACAGGGGAGAACTGAAGCTTTCTTT. Translating gives CASSSGQGRTEAFF.

This clonotype was counted many times. The chain combines TRBV10-2 with TRBJ2-7; D remains ambiguous. CDR3 length: 11 residues. Trimming removed 2 bases from V and 5 bases from J, with 4 bases in between. CDR1 is WSHSY and CDR2 is SAAADI in the germline V gene. The CDR3 is CASSEENEQYF. CDR3 coding DNA: TGCGCCAGCAGTGAGGAGAACGAGCAGTACTTC.

The chain carries TRBV5-1 and TRBJ1-1, with 7 bases that match TRBD1. Germline V gene data show CDR1 as SGHRS and CDR2 as YFSETQ. The CDR3 has 14 amino acids. Losses at the gene ends were 4 bases for V and 6 bases for J; bases not matched to a gene: 9. CDR3 sequence reads: CASSPTGNWAEAFF. Here the CDR3 DNA reads TGCGCCAGCAGCCCGACAGGGAATTGGGCTGAAGCTTTCTTT.

CDR3 sequence: CSATLFGGQPQHF. The CDR3 coding sequence is TGCAGTGCGACGCTTTTCGGGGGGCAGCCCCAGCATTTT. J is TRBJ1-5 and V is TRBV20-1; tentatively, D is TRBD1 (5 bases). The CDR3 contains 13 residues. V was clipped by 6 bases and J by 7 bases, with 16 bases between them. Per the germline V gene, CDR1 is DFQATT and CDR2 is SNEGSKA (reference sequence).

About this clonotype: This sequence may be a read error, since a much larger clone differs from it by one base. The rearrangement joins TRBV2 to TRBJ2-5; 12 positions agree with TRBD2. With 9 bases clipped from V and 1 base from J, the junction kept 3 bases outside the gene matches. Germline CDR1 SNHLY, CDR2 FYNNEI. This CDR3 is built from 14 residues. The CDR3 bases are TGTGCCAGTGGACTAGCGGGAATCCAAGAGACCCAGTACTTC. Translation gives CASGLAGIQETQYF.

V gene TRBV5-5 combines with J gene TRBJ1-2; 7 bases line up with TRBD1. After removal of 4 bases from V and 1 base from J, the junction contained 10 bases not matched to a gene. The CDR3 totals 16 residues. Germline lookup yields CDR1 SGHKS and CDR2 YYEKEE (reference sequence). CDR3 nucleotides: TGTGCCAGCAGCGCTCCGGGACAGAGTTTTAACTATGGCTACACCTTC. It specifies CASSAPGQSFNYGYTF.

This chain links TRBV7-8 with TRBJ2-1; 8 bases are a match to TRBD2. Germline V CDR1 and CDR2: SGHVS, FQNEAQ. CDR3 length: 18 residues. J gave up 2 bases and V 2 bases, and 11 bases lay outside the gene matches. In DNA, the CDR3 is TGTGCCAGCAGCTTATTGACGATAGCGGGACTCCCCTACAATGAGCAGTTCTTC. This gives the protein CASSLLTIAGLPYNEQFF. The variable domain in full, completed from reference TRBV7-8 and TRBJ2-1, reads GAGVSQSPRYKVAKRGQDVALRCDPISGHVSLFWYQQALGQGPEFLTYFQNEAQLDKSGLPSDRFFAERPEGSVSTLKIQRTQQEDSAVYLCASSLLTIAGLPYNEQFFGPGTRLTVL.